Listed below are T cell receptor beta chains from one sample, sequenced in a study of PD-L1 blockade in urothelial cancer. Assay used: immunoSEQ multiplex PCR; TCRdb lists only in-frame clones, some missing. The sample includes roughly 67,000 clones, 86% of them seen just once. Material: PBMCs, obtained around atezolizumab (anti-PD-L1) treatment. The receptors shown here come from a man between 60 and 75 years old with urothelial cancer. Both conserved end residues are part of each CDR3. D genes are given only for firm matches. For some rows the clone size is stated as once, few or many, or as a class when expanded; others skip it.

TRBV2	TRBD1	-	TRBJ2-7	TGTGCCAGCAGTCCCGGGACAGGGGGTCGGTACGAGCAGTACTTC	CASSPGTGGRYEQYF
TRBV5-6	TRBD1	-	TRBJ1-2	TGTGCCAGCAGCTCGTACAGGGGGGTTGGGTATGGCTACACCTTC	CASSSYRGVGYGYTF
TRBV11-2	-	-	TRBJ1-3	TGTGCCAGCAGCCCCCAAAGAGGGACTGGTGGAAACACCATATATTTT	CASSPQRGTGGNTIYF
TRBV7-9	-	-	TRBJ2-6	TGTGCCAGCAGCTTAGTCAGGTCCGGGGCCAACGTCCTGACTTTC	CASSLVRSGANVLTF
TRBV5-1	TRBD1	-	TRBJ2-7	TGCGCCAGCAGCCCCGGACACCGGGACAGGGCCTACGAGCAGTACTTC	CASSPGHRDRAYEQYF
TRBV23-1	-	-	TRBJ1-5	TGCGCCAGCAGTCCCCGGTCCCCTCCGGGGCAGCCCCAGCATTTT	CASSPRSPPGQPQHF
TRBV7-8	TRBD1	-	TRBJ1-5	TGTGCCAGCAGCATCGGACAGGGGCGGGATCAGCCCCAGCATTTT	CASSIGQGRDQPQHF
TRBV7-8	-	-	TRBJ2-2	TGTGCCAGCAACCTTTTGGGGGGTTACACCGGGGAGCTGTTTTTT	CASNLLGGYTGELFF
TRBV5-5	TRBD1	once	TRBJ2-1	TGTGCCAGCAGCTTGGACGGGACAGCCTACAATGAGCAGTTCTTC	CASSLDGTAYNEQFF
TRBV2	-	-	TRBJ2-5	TGTGCCAGCAGTGAAGCCCGGACTCGGGGTAAAGAGACCCAGTACTTC	CASSEARTRGKETQYF
TRBV7-2	-	-	TRBJ2-7	TGTGCCAGCAGCTTAGCGCAGCCGGGAGCCTACGAGCAGTACTTC	CASSLAQPGAYEQYF
TRBV7-9	-	-	TRBJ1-5	TGTGCCAGCAGCTTAGGGGGGGACCTAAATCAGCCCCAGCATTTT	CASSLGGDLNQPQHF
TRBV19	TRBD1	few	TRBJ1-2	TGTGCCAGTAAAACCACAGGGGGCGACTATGGCTACACCTTC	CASKTTGGDYGYTF
TRBV9	TRBD2	few	TRBJ2-7	TGTGCCAGCAGCGTAGGACCTGGGGGGGGGTCCTACGAGCAGTACTTC	CASSVGPGGGSYEQYF
TRBV7-6	TRBD2	-	TRBJ2-3	TGTGCCAGCAGCTTAGCCCCGACTAGCGGGGGGAGGTCAGATACGCAGTATTTT	CASSLAPTSGGRSDTQYF
TRBV5-5	TRBD1	-	TRBJ1-2	TGTGCCAGCAGCCTGCAGGGGGAAGACTATGGCTACACCTTC	CASSLQGEDYGYTF